Below, 27 T cell receptor beta chains from the same sample are listed, as sequenced in a study of CD8 T cells in Susac syndrome. RNA totalling roughly 0.5 to 1 ug underwent reverse transcription with random hexamers. TCRdb called the immunoSEQ multiplex PCR reads again in MiXCR, with one record for every CDR3 protein. This table holds around 300,000 distinct CDR3 sequences, approximately 85% found once. What was sequenced was CD8+ T cells from PBMCs. Every receptor here comes from a human donor with multiple sclerosis.

The rearrangement uses TRBV30 and TRBJ2-7, with D possibly being TRBD2 (6 bases). V shed 2 bases and J shed 5 bases, with 16 bases lying between them. Germline V gene lookup returns CDR1 GTSNPN and CDR2 SVGIG (reference sequence). The CDR3 sequence is 14 residues long. The CDR3 sequence is CAWSRLAGKNEQYF. CDR3 bases: TGTGCCTGGAGTAGGTTGGCGGGAAAAAACGAGCAGTACTTC.

The chain carries TRBV12-3 or TRBV12-4 and TRBJ2-5; possibly TRBD2 for D (5 bases). V shed 7 bases and J shed 3 bases, with 12 bases lying between them. This CDR3 is 13 amino acids long. CDR3 loop: CASIKRNEETQYF. The CDR3 DNA is TGTGCCAGCATTAAGCGGAACGAAGAGACCCAGTACTTC.

This chain joins TRBV6-2 or TRBV6-3 and TRBJ1-2; no clear D. The CDR3 consists of 13 residues. V was trimmed by 6 bases and J by 8 bases, leaving 16 bases between them. Germline V gene data show CDR1 as MNHEY and CDR2 as SVGEGT. Written as DNA, the CDR3 is TGTGCCAGCAGCGGCGACGATAATGGCGGCTACACCTTC. Protein sequence: CASSGDDNGGYTF.

This clonotype was seen a single time. V usage is TRBV7-6 and J usage is TRBJ2-2; D remains unclear. The germline V and J ends were trimmed by 3 bases and 6 bases, with 11 bases remaining between them. This CDR3 is built from 14 residues. CDR1 and CDR2 from the germline V gene are SGHVS and FNYEAQ. CDR3 loop: CASSFSASAGELFF. Here the CDR3 DNA reads TGTGCCAGCAGCTTCAGCGCATCGGCCGGGGAGCTGTTTTTT.

The genes are TRBV30 and TRBJ1-2, with 7 bases aligning to TRBD1. This CDR3 is 12 amino acids long. The germline V gene has CDR1 GTSNPN and CDR2 SVGIG (reference sequence). Trimming cost V 5 bases and J 7 bases; bases outside gene matches: 7. CDR3 sequence: CAWVQGIGGYTF. The CDR3, as DNA: TGTGCCTGGGTACAGGGGATCGGTGGCTACACCTTC.

This clonotype was recorded a few times. The gene calls are TRBV29-1 and TRBJ2-7; 10 bases are shared with TRBD2. Germline loops: CDR1 SQVTM, CDR2 ANQGSEA. With 0 bases clipped from V and 4 bases from J, the junction kept 6 bases outside the gene matches. The CDR3 loop spans 15 amino acids. The CDR3, as DNA: TGCAGCGTTGAAGATCGTACTAGCGGGACGTACGAGCAGTACTTC. Translation: CSVEDRTSGTYEQYF.

The chain is built from TRBV20-1 and TRBJ2-1; 7 bases fit TRBD1. Germline CDR1 reads DFQATT; CDR2 reads SNEGSKA (reference sequence). The V gene end was trimmed by 6 bases and the J gene end by 1 base; junction bases not matched to a gene: 9. The CDR3 runs 15 residues. The CDR3 is CSAKSGQSSYNEQFF. In nucleotides, the CDR3 is TGCAGTGCCAAGTCGGGACAGTCTTCCTACAATGAGCAGTTCTTC.

The chain combines TRBV29-1 with TRBJ1-1, with 8 bases identical to TRBD1. The CDR3 extends over 13 amino acids. Germline V lookup: CDR1 SQVTM, CDR2 ANQGSEA. Losses at the gene ends were 6 bases for V and 0 bases for J; bases not matched to a gene: 3. CDR3 amino acids: CSVLTGVNTEAFF. CDR3 sequence (DNA): TGCAGCGTCTTGACAGGGGTGAACACTGAAGCTTTCTTT.

This clonotype was seen only once. V is TRBV25-1 and J is TRBJ2-1, with 11 nucleotides matching TRBD2. V lost 6 bases and J lost 0; bases outside the gene matches: 10. CDR1 and CDR2 (germline): MGHDK, SYGVNS. The CDR3 spans 18 residues. CDR3 nucleotides: TGTGCCAGCAGAAAGACTAGCGGGAACGAAGGCTCCTACAATGAGCAGTTCTTC. Translating gives CASRKTSGNEGSYNEQFF.

This clonotype was picked up one time. The gene calls are TRBV21-1 and TRBJ2-5; TRBD1 is the table's D call, not checked against the DNA. TRBV21-1 is noted as a pseudogene. The CDR3 spans 14 residues. CDR3 DNA sequence: TGTGCCAGCACCACGCCGGCAGGGGGAGAGACCCAGTACTTC. Amino acid sequence: CASTTPAGGETQYF.

As to this clonotype: Its ends do not fully match the called genes, so a read error is possible. This rearrangement joins TRBV7-4 to TRBJ1-2; D is possibly TRBD1 (6 bases). Germline V gives CDR1 SGHVT, CDR2 SQSDAQ. This CDR3 is built from 16 residues. This CDR3 is CASSFQGIRGSYGCTF. The CDR3 nucleotides read TGTGCCAGCAGCTTTCAGGGGATCCGGGGGAGCTATGGCTGCACCTTC.

The chain links TRBV9 to TRBJ2-7, with unresolved D. Between the trimmed V and J ends, which lost 0 bases and 2 bases, there was a span of 12 bases. This CDR3 comprises 15 residues. From germline, CDR1 is SGDLS and CDR2 YYNGEE. This chain's CDR3 is CASSVGVTNAYEQYF. The CDR3 DNA reads as TGTGCCAGCAGCGTAGGAGTCACAAACGCCTACGAGCAGTACTTC.

This rearrangement joins TRBV30 to TRBJ2-1; TRBD1 matches 7 bases. Trimming removed 5 bases from V and 2 bases from J; junction bases left unmatched: 12. The CDR3 runs to 16 residues. The V gene's germline CDR1 is GTSNPN and CDR2 SVGIG (reference sequence). The CDR3 is CAWAAEGAPTYNEQFF. The CDR3 nucleotides are TGTGCCTGGGCGGCAGAGGGGGCTCCTACCTACAATGAGCAGTTCTTC.

The V and J genes are TRBV6-5 and TRBJ1-4; weak D call: TRBD1 (6 bases). The CDR3 has 16 amino acids. Germline-derived CDR1 and CDR2 are MNHEY and SVGAGI. Trimming cost V 4 bases and J 6 bases, with 18 bases left between them. The CDR3 sequence: CASSSTPRDTYEKLFF. CDR3 in DNA: TGTGCCAGCAGTTCCACTCCCCGGGACACCTATGAAAAACTGTTTTTT.

The genes are TRBV19 and TRBJ1-2; 10 positions agree with TRBD1. The length of the CDR3 is 14 residues. Germline CDR1 reads LNHDA; CDR2 reads SQIVND (reference sequence). After removal of 6 bases from V and 3 bases from J, the junction contained 4 bases not matched to a gene. The CDR3 sequence is CASSLTGGYYGYTF. CDR3 bases: TGTGCCAGTAGCTTGACAGGGGGCTACTATGGCTACACCTTC. The entire variable domain, with the rest obtained from reference TRBV19 and TRBJ1-2, is as follows: DGGITQSPKYLFRKEGQNVTLSCEQNLNHDAMYWYRQDPGQGLRLIYYSQIVNDFQKGDIAEGYSVSREKKESFPLTVTSAQKNPTAFYLCASSLTGGYYGYTFGSGTRLTVV.

The gene calls are TRBV2 and TRBJ2-1; perhaps TRBD1 as D (5 bases). The CDR3 extends over 14 amino acids. The V gene lost 7 bases and the J gene lost 5 bases, with 15 bases spanning the gap. Germline V lookup: CDR1 SNHLY, CDR2 FYNNEI. The DNA of the CDR3 is TGTGCCAGCACTAGTAGTGGGGCTGACAATGAGCAGTTCTTC. Translation: CASTSSGADNEQFF.

The chain has TRBV30 and TRBJ1-4; no clear D. The CDR3 has 13 amino acids. Trimming took 1 base from V and 6 from J, leaving 9 bases between them. In germline, CDR1 is GTSNPN, CDR2 SVGIG (reference sequence). DNA for the CDR3: TGTGCCTGGAGTGCGGCGGCAGATGAAAAACTGTTTTTT. Amino acids: CAWSAAADEKLFF.

This chain joins TRBV20-1 and TRBJ2-3; 7 positions match TRBD2. This CDR3 contains 15 residues. Germline V CDR1 and CDR2: DFQATT, SNEGSKA (reference sequence). V shed 3 bases, J shed 3 bases, and the junction held 9 bases outside the gene matches. The CDR3 DNA follows: TGCAGTGCTAGGAGGGGTCTAGCGGTTACAGATACGCAGTATTTT. Encoded protein: CSARRGLAVTDTQYF.

The chain recombines TRBV13 with TRBJ2-1, with D tentatively TRBD2 (7 bases). The germline V gene encodes CDR1 PRHDT and CDR2 FYEKMQ (reference sequence). This CDR3 region has 16 residues. V was cut by 5 bases and J by 2 bases, with 16 bases left in between. The CDR3 loop reads CASSAQGRETYNEQFF. The CDR3 DNA is TGTGCCAGCAGCGCGCAGGGGCGGGAGACCTACAATGAGCAGTTCTTC.

This chain joins TRBV13 and TRBJ2-3; possible D gene TRBD2, 5 bases. V lost 5 bases to trimming and J lost 2 bases, with 14 bases between them. This CDR3 region has 15 residues. Germline-derived CDR1 and CDR2 are PRHDT and FYEKMQ (reference sequence). CDR3 sequence reads: CASSLGETTTDTQYF. Here the CDR3 DNA reads TGTGCCAGCAGCCTCGGGGAGACCACCACAGATACGCAGTATTTT.

This clonotype was recorded many times. The chain employs TRBV10-3 and TRBJ1-5; D is unclear. Germline V gives CDR1 ENHRY, CDR2 SYGVKD. Trimming removed 2 bases from V and 3 bases from J, with 11 bases in between. The CDR3 loop spans 15 amino acids. The CDR3 protein is CAISEVLLDNQPQHF. The CDR3 DNA is TGTGCCATCAGTGAGGTTCTTCTGGACAATCAGCCCCAGCATTTT.

The chain is built from TRBV7-8 and TRBJ2-7; D unclear. Germline values: CDR1 SGHVS, CDR2 FQNEAQ. The V and J ends lost 1 base and 6 bases respectively, with 10 bases between them. This CDR3 spans 13 amino acids. The CDR3 loop reads CASSLDGYFEQYF. The CDR3 nucleotides read TGTGCCAGCAGCTTAGACGGGTATTTCGAGCAGTACTTC.

This clonotype was seen a handful of times. The chain has TRBV27 and TRBJ2-1, with 10 bases identical to TRBD2. Trimming removed 3 bases from V and 4 bases from J; junction bases left unmatched: 3. CDR1 and CDR2 from the germline V gene are MNHEY and SMNVEV (reference sequence). The CDR3 is made up of 15 amino acids. The CDR3 sequence is CASSFGLAAYNEQFF. The CDR3 region has the DNA TGTGCCAGCAGTTTCGGACTAGCGGCATACAATGAGCAGTTCTTC.

The V call is TRBV27, the J call TRBJ2-1; 9 nucleotides align to TRBD2. V dropped 2 bases and J dropped 8; count of bases not matched to a gene: 7. Germline CDR1 reads MNHEY; CDR2 reads SMNVEV (reference sequence). The CDR3 loop spans 15 amino acids. The CDR3 bases are TGTGCCAGCAGTTTAGAGCGGGAGGTTCGATATGAGCAGTTCTTC. It translates to CASSLEREVRYEQFF.

The count of this clonotype is one. The V call is TRBV7-9, the J call TRBJ2-2; 7 bases map to TRBD2. Trimming removed 5 bases from V and 10 bases from J; junction bases left unmatched: 13. The CDR3 is made up of 15 amino acids. Looked up from germline, CDR1 is SEHNR and CDR2 is FQNEAQ (reference sequence). CDR3 sequence reads: CASSTPAGSHPELFF. The CDR3 DNA sequence: TGTGCCAGCAGCACCCCAGCGGGGTCACACCCGGAGCTGTTTTTT. Drawing the rest from reference TRBV7-9 and TRBJ2-2, the complete variable domain is DTGVSQNPRHKITKRGQNVTFRCDPISEHNRLYWYRQTLGQGPEFLTYFQNEAQLEKSRLLSDRFSAERPKGSFSTLEIQRTEQGDSAMYLCASSTPAGSHPELFFGEGSRLTVL.

J is TRBJ2-1 and V is TRBV14; 8 nucleotides align to TRBD2. The CDR3 has 17 amino acids. V was clipped by 4 bases and J by 10 bases; unmatched bases: 18. Per the germline V gene, CDR1 is SGHDN and CDR2 is FVKESK. The CDR3 loop is CASSPPGREAIFREQFF. CDR3 coding DNA: TGTGCCAGCAGCCCCCCTGGGCGGGAGGCAATTTTTCGGGAGCAGTTCTTC.

The V call is TRBV4-3, the J call TRBJ1-1; D not resolved. The CDR3 contains 16 residues. Germline V gives CDR1 LGHNA, CDR2 YSLEER. The germline V and J ends were trimmed by 0 bases and 1 base, with 12 bases remaining between them. The DNA of the CDR3 is TGCGCCAGCAGCCAAGATCGGGGTGTGACGAACACTGAAGCTTTCTTT. Translating gives CASSQDRGVTNTEAFF.